A selection of T cell receptor beta chains follows, all from one sample in a study of PD-1 blockade in classical Hodgkin lymphoma. The method was immunoSEQ multiplex PCR; TCRdb's version includes in-frame clones alone and lacks a portion of them. The sample holds almost 85,000 clones, around 86% seen once. Sequencing was performed on peripheral blood mononuclear cells (PBMCs), taken at baseline. Source of these receptors: a human donor with classical Hodgkin lymphoma. Each CDR3 is given with its conserved first and last residue. A D gene is named only where the DNA matches it firmly. Clone size is stated in some rows and not others, as once, few, many or a class when expanded.

TRBJ1-5 TRBV7-9 - - TGTGCCAGCGGGGTAGAGCAGCCCCAGCATTTT CASGVEQPQHF
TRBJ2-5 TRBV27 once - TGTGCCAGGACCCGGAATTTCCAAGAGACCCAGTACTTC CARTRNFQETQYF
TRBJ2-1 TRBV27 - TRBD2 TGTGCCAGCAGCCCAGCGGGAGAGGGCTACAATGAGCAGTTCTTC CASSPAGEGYNEQFF
TRBJ2-7 TRBV5-1 once - TGCGCCAGCAGCTTGTTCTCGGGAGAGGGCTACGAGCAGTACTTC CASSLFSGEGYEQYF
TRBJ2-7 TRBV5-5 few - TGTGCCAGCAGCTTTGGCCAGGTGGGATACTACGAGCAGTACTTC CASSFGQVGYYEQYF
TRBJ1-4 TRBV30 - - TGTGCCTGGAGTACCGTAGAAGGCAACCAGGGAGAAAAACTGTTTTTT CAWSTVEGNQGEKLFF
TRBJ2-7 TRBV7-9 - TRBD1 TGTGCCAGCAGCTTAGGACAGGGGGAAGTGGACGAGCAGTACTTC CASSLGQGEVDEQYF
TRBJ2-7 TRBV10-3 - - TGTGCCATCAGTGATTCCAGCATCTACGAGCAGTACTTC CAISDSSIYEQYF
TRBJ2-1 TRBV21-1 - - TGTGCCAGCAGCAACTATGGACAGTACTCCTACAATGAGCAGTTCTTC CASSNYGQYSYNEQFF
TRBJ1-5 TRBV10-3 - TRBD1 TGTGCCATCAGCCGAGCCGGGACAGGGGATAATCAGCCCCAGCATTTT CAISRAGTGDNQPQHF
TRBJ2-1 TRBV7-9 - TRBD2 TGTGCCAGCAGCGACTTCTCTCTAAGTCGGGAGGGGGAGTTCTTC CASSDFSLSREGEFF
TRBJ1-4 TRBV29-1 - - TGCAGCGTTGAATCCCGGGGGGCAACTAATGAAAAACTGTTTTTT CSVESRGATNEKLFF
TRBJ2-4 TRBV5-1 once - TGCGCCAGCAGCTTGGTTGCGGGCGGGGCAAAAAACATTCAGTACTTC CASSLVAGGAKNIQYF
TRBJ1-5 TRBV5-8 - - TGTGCCAGCAGCTTACGAAACCAGCCCCAGCATTTT CASSLRNQPQHF
TRBJ2-1 TRBV7-8 - TRBD2 TGTGCCAGCAGCTTAGGACTAGCGGGAAGCACCAATGAGCAGTTCTTC CASSLGLAGSTNEQFF
TRBJ2-2 TRBV19 - - TGTGCCAGTAGTTCCAGGGTTGATGTCACCGGGGAGCTGTTTTTT CASSSRVDVTGELFF
TRBJ1-5 TRBV27 - TRBD1 TGTGCCAGCAGTCACGGGACAGGGGGTCCTCCCCAGCATTTT CASSHGTGGPPQHF
TRBJ2-7 TRBV28 - TRBD2 TGTGCCAGCAGTCTCTCTAGCGGGACCGCCTACGAGCAGTACTTC CASSLSSGTAYEQYF
TRBJ2-1 TRBV7-9 - TRBD2 TGTGCCAGCAGCCCAAAGACTAGCGGCAATGAGCAGTTCTTC CASSPKTSGNEQFF
TRBJ2-1 TRBV4-2 - - TGTGCCAGCAGCCAAGGACCCTTCTGGCTAGCTATTTACAATGAGCAGTTCTTC CASSQGPFWLAIYNEQFF
TRBJ1-2 TRBV5-5 - - TGTGCCAGCAGCCTGAGGGCAGGGGTTTTGGCTAACTATGGCTACACCTTC CASSLRAGVLANYGYTF
TRBJ2-5 TRBV7-6 once TRBD1 TGTGCCAGCAGCGGACGGGACAGGGTTGGTCGAGTAGAGACCCAGTACTTC CASSGRDRVGRVETQYF
TRBJ2-2 TRBV5-6 - - TGTGCCAGCAGCCCCCCCTCCGCCGGGGAGCTGTTTTTT CASSPPSAGELFF